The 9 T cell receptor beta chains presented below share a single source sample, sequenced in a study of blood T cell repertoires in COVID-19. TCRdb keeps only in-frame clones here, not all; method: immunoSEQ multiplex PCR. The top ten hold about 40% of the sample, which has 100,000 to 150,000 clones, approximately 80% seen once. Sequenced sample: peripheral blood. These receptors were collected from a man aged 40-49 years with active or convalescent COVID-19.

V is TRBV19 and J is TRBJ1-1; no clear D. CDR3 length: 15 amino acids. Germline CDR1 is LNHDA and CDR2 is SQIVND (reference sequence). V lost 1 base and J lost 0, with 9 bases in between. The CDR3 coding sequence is TGTGCCAGTAGTATAGTACCCAGGATGAACACTGAAGCTTTCTTT. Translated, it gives CASSIVPRMNTEAFF.

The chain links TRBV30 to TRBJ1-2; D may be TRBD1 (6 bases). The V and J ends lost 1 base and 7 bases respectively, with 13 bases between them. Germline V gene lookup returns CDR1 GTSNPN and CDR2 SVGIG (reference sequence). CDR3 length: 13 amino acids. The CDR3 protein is CAWSGQGNRGYTF. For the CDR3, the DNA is TGTGCCTGGAGTGGGCAGGGGAATCGTGGCTACACCTTC.

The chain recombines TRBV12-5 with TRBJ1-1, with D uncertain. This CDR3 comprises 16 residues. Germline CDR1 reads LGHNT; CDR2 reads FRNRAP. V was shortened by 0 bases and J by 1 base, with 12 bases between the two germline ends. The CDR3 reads CASGLVRPSGNTEAFF. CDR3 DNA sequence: TGTGCTAGTGGTTTGGTGCGCCCCTCGGGGAACACTGAAGCTTTCTTT. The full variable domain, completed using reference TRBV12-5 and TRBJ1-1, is DARVTQTPRHKVTEMGQEVTMRCQPILGHNTVFWYRQTMMQGLELLAYFRNRAPLDDSGMPKDRFSAEMPDATLATLKIQPSEPRDSAVYFCASGLVRPSGNTEAFFGQGTRLTVV.

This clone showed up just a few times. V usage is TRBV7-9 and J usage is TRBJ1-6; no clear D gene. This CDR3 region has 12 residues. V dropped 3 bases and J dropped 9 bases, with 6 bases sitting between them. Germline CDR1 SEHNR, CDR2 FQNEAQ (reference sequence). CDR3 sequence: CASSLGSSPLHF. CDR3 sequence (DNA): TGTGCCAGCAGCTTGGGGAGTTCACCCCTCCACTTT.

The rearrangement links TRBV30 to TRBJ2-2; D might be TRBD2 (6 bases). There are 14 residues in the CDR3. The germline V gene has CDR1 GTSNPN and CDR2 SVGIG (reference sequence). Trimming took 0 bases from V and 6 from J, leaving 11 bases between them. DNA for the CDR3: TGTGCCTGGAGTGTAGGAGGGTACCCCGGGGAGCTGTTTTTT. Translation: CAWSVGGYPGELFF.

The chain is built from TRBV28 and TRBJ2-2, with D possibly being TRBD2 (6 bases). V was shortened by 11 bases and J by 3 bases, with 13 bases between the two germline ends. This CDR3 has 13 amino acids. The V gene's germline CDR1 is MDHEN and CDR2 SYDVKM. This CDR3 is CALQAGHTGELFF. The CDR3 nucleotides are TGTGCCCTACAGGCGGGGCACACCGGGGAGCTGTTTTTT.

The CDR3 spells CASGMGLAGQETQYF. The CDR3 bases are TGTGCTAGTGGTATGGGACTAGCGGGACAAGAGACCCAGTACTTC. The chain combines TRBV12-5 with TRBJ2-5; TRBD2 agrees at 13 bases. CDR1 and CDR2 from the germline V gene are LGHNT and FRNRAP. The CDR3 spans 15 residues. The junction had 2 bases not matched to a gene; V was cut back by 5 bases and J by 2 bases.

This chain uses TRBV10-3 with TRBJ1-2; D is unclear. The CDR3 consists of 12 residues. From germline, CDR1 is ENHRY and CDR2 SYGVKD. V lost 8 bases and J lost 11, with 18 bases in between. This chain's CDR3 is CAIRSEVDEYTF. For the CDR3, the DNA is TGTGCCATCCGATCGGAGGTCGACGAATACACCTTC.

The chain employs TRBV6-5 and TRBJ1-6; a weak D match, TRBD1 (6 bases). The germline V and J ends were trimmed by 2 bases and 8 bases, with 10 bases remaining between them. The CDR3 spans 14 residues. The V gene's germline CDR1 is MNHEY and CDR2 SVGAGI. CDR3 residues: CASSYAQGYSPLHF. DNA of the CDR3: TGTGCCAGCAGTTACGCCCAGGGGTATTCACCCCTCCACTTT.